One and the same sample provided the 24 T cell receptor beta chains below, sequenced in a study of regulatory T cells in long-lasting Graves disease. Time point indicated: newly diagnosed GD, antithyroid drugs for less than 3 months. PBMCs were the source of the RNA used for TCR sequencing. Construction of the TCR beta libraries employed iRepertoire HTBI primers in conjunction with Arm-PCR of CDR3 regions. TCRdb re-called the multiplex PCR reads with MiXCR, one entry per CDR3 protein. The sample lists roughly 510,000 distinct CDR3 sequences, around 15% seen once, with around 12% in the top ten. The data also belong to a second study, concerning T cells in Graves' hyperthyroidism and ophthalmopathy.

Here the sequenced sample was peripheral blood mononuclear cells (PBMCs), taken at new diagnosis, from a patient treated with antithyroid drugs. Receptors were obtained from a man between 18 and 35 years old with Graves disease.

The sample holds a few counts of this clonotype. This chain joins TRBV20-1 and TRBJ2-5; the D gene could be TRBD1 or TRBD2 (5 bases each). Per the germline V gene, CDR1 is DFQATT and CDR2 is SNEGSKA (reference sequence). CDR3 length equals 15 residues. Trimming removed 0 bases at V and 5 bases at J, with 16 bases between. CDR3 region: CSARDPRTRGETQYF. The CDR3 coding sequence is TGCAGTGCTAGAGACCCTAGAACTAGGGGTGAGACCCAGTACTTC.

This clonotype was counted ten times or more. V is TRBV29-1 and J is TRBJ2-7; 11 bases fit TRBD1. V lost 3 bases to trimming and J lost 4 bases; unmatched junction nucleotides: 2. Germline V gene sequence: CDR1 SQVTM, CDR2 ANQGSEA. The CDR3 length is 13 residues. The CDR3 DNA is TGCAGCGTTGACGGGACAGGGGGATACGAGCAGTACTTC. Its protein is CSVDGTGGYEQYF.

This clonotype appeared a few times. The gene calls are TRBV19 and TRBJ1-5; tentative D call: TRBD1 (5 bases). The CDR3 sequence is 14 residues long. V lost 7 bases to trimming and J lost 5 bases, with 15 bases between them. Germline V gives CDR1 LNHDA, CDR2 SQIVND (reference sequence). CDR3 nucleotide sequence: TGTGCCAGTAACGGGGGTTTGGCCGATCAGCCCCAGCATTTT. This encodes CASNGGLADQPQHF.

This clonotype has a handful of counts. This chain joins TRBV27 and TRBJ2-7; unclear D gene. Between the trimmed V and J ends, which lost 5 bases and 1 base, there was a span of 15 bases. CDR1 is MNHEY, CDR2 SMNVEV, per germline (reference sequence). There are 15 residues in the CDR3. The CDR3 nucleotides read TGTGCCAGCAGTCCGAGGAGTGTAGCTTCCTACGAGCAGTACTTC. This codes for CASSPRSVASYEQYF.

The chain links TRBV6-1 to TRBJ2-7; 12 bases agree with TRBD2. This CDR3 region has 16 residues. The V gene's germline CDR1 is MNHNS and CDR2 SASEGT. The ends lost 7 bases at V and 4 bases at J; junction bases unmatched: 11. CDR3 sequence: CASTLDGTSGRYEQYF. The CDR3 coding sequence is TGTGCCAGCACCCTAGATGGGACTAGCGGGCGATACGAGCAGTACTTC.

CDR3 DNA sequence: TGTGCCAGCAGGCCGACAGGGCTGGCCCAAGAGACCCAGTACTTC. Translating it yields CASRPTGLAQETQYF. The J gene is TRBJ2-5, the V gene TRBV2; 7 bases are a match to TRBD1. Germline lookup yields CDR1 SNHLY and CDR2 FYNNEI. The CDR3 is 15 amino acids. The ends lost 6 bases at V and 1 base at J; junction bases unmatched: 8.

This clonotype was counted between two and nine times. This chain uses TRBV5-1 with TRBJ2-4; D unresolved. CDR3 length equals 14 residues. Germline loops: CDR1 SGHRS, CDR2 YFSETQ. V gave up 1 base and J gave up 8 bases, with 13 bases separating them. In DNA form, the CDR3 reads TGCGCCAGCAGCTTGTTTGGATGGGTCGACATTCAGTACTTC. Translating it yields CASSLFGWVDIQYF.

This clonotype showed up many times. V is TRBV6-1 and J is TRBJ2-1, with D tentatively TRBD2 (5 bases). The CDR3 is made up of 16 amino acids. Germline lookup yields CDR1 MNHNS and CDR2 SASEGT. V was pared by 2 bases and J by 2 bases, with 13 bases between. The CDR3 loop is CASSELVGVPYNEQFF. The CDR3 bases are TGTGCCAGCAGTGAATTAGTGGGAGTACCCTACAATGAGCAGTTCTTC.

This clonotype was seen only a few times. CDR3 region: CASSSTGGLRNTEAFF. Written as DNA, the CDR3 is TGTGCCAGCAGTTCCACAGGGGGCTTGCGGAACACTGAAGCTTTCTTT. The chain links TRBV6-5 to TRBJ1-1; 9 positions match TRBD1. The germline V gene encodes CDR1 MNHEY and CDR2 SVGAGI. V was clipped by 4 bases and J by 1 base; unmatched bases: 7. The CDR3 is 16 amino acids.

The CDR3 nucleotides read TGCGCCAGCAGCCCTCCGGGACTTGGCGGGGAGCTGTTTTTT. As protein: CASSPPGLGGELFF. This chain links TRBV5-1 with TRBJ2-2; tentative D call: TRBD2 (6 bases). V lost 4 bases, J lost 7 bases, and 14 bases lay in between. This CDR3 has 14 amino acids. CDR1 SGHRS and CDR2 YFSETQ come from the germline V gene.

This clonotype was detected a few times. The chain links TRBV5-1 to TRBJ2-2; D gene unclear. CDR3 length equals 13 residues. V lost 4 bases to trimming and J lost 1 base, with 5 bases between them. The V gene's germline CDR1 is SGHRS and CDR2 YFSETQ. CDR3 amino acids: CASSPMNTGELFF. The CDR3 DNA is TGCGCCAGCAGCCCTATGAACACCGGGGAGCTGTTTTTT.

V is TRBV6-2 or TRBV6-3 and J is TRBJ2-3, with D uncertain. The CDR3 length is 13 residues. Germline V gives CDR1 MNHEY, CDR2 SVGEGT. The V gene lost 5 bases and the J gene lost 5 bases, with 11 bases spanning the gap. CDR3 region: CASSRAARDTQYF. CDR3 DNA sequence: TGTGCCAGCAGTCGCGCAGCGAGAGATACGCAGTATTTT.

The chain combines TRBV3-1 with TRBJ1-3; D gene unclear. Between the trimmed V and J ends, which lost 7 bases and 0 bases, there was a span of 16 bases. This CDR3 contains 16 residues. Germline V gene sequence: CDR1 LGHDT, CDR2 YNNKEL (reference sequence). The CDR3 DNA reads as TGTGCCAGCACAAATGCGTACCTTATCTCTGGAAACACCATATATTTT. It translates to CASTNAYLISGNTIYF.

This clonotype was seen more than once but under ten times. The chain uses TRBV9 and TRBJ2-1; 11 bases match TRBD1. V shed 6 bases, J shed 6 bases, and the junction held 14 bases outside the gene matches. Germline CDR1 is SGDLS and CDR2 is YYNGEE. CDR3 length: 17 amino acids. CDR3 region: CASTLEGRTGGLNEQFF. CDR3 nucleotide sequence: TGTGCCAGCACCCTAGAGGGGCGGACAGGGGGCCTCAATGAGCAGTTCTTC.

As regards this clonotype: Since a much larger clone is just one base distant, this may be a read error. The chain employs TRBV27 and TRBJ1-1, with D possibly being TRBD1 (5 bases). V was trimmed by 5 bases and J by 7 bases, leaving 8 bases between them. This CDR3 comprises 11 residues. The germline gives CDR1 MNHEY, CDR2 SMNVEV (reference sequence). CDR3 DNA: TGTGCCAGCAGTAAGGGGTGTGAAGCTTTCTTT. It yields the protein CASSKGCEAFF.

This clonotype was observed at least ten times. Germline is not matched at one junction end, which may reflect a read error. The chain links TRBV12-3 or TRBV12-4 to TRBJ1-1, with 7 nucleotides matching TRBD1. The CDR3 is 12 residues long. CDR3 nucleotides: TGTGCCAGCAGTTTAGAGGGGGCTGGGCGTCCCTTT. Translated: CASSLEGAGRPF.

The rearrangement links TRBV7-9 to TRBJ1-5; D is ambiguous. V lost 0 bases, J lost 0 bases, and 9 bases lay in between. Germline assignment: CDR1 SEHNR and CDR2 FQNEAQ (reference sequence). The CDR3 totals 16 residues. The CDR3 spells CASSLAGGNSNQPQHF. The CDR3 DNA is TGTGCCAGCAGCTTAGCTGGAGGGAATAGCAATCAGCCCCAGCATTTT.

In this sample, this clonotype turned up many times. Here the CDR3 reads CASSVGQPPTDTQYF. CDR3 in DNA: TGTGCCAGCAGTGTCGGACAGCCCCCCACAGATACGCAGTATTTT. The chain couples TRBV2 to TRBJ2-3; possibly TRBD1 for D (6 bases). Per germline, CDR1 SNHLY and CDR2 FYNNEI. V lost 4 bases, J lost 2 bases, and 13 bases lay in between. The CDR3 covers 15 residues.

A few counts support this clonotype. The V and J genes are TRBV9 and TRBJ2-1; 7 bases are a match to TRBD2. Germline V gene lookup returns CDR1 SGDLS and CDR2 YYNGEE. This CDR3 has 15 amino acids. Trimming at V came to 4 bases and at J to 4 bases, leaving 8 bases not matched to a gene. The CDR3 nucleotides read TGTGCCAGCAGCCTCCTAGCGGTACCATACAATGAGCAGTTCTTC. Its protein product is CASSLLAVPYNEQFF. Together with reference TRBV9 and TRBJ2-1, the CDR3 gives the full variable domain: DSGVTQTPKHLITATGQRVTLRCSPRSGDLSVYWYQQSLDQGLQFLIQYYNGEERAKGNILERFSAQQFPDLHSELNLSSLELGDSALYFCASSLLAVPYNEQFFGPGTRLTVL.

This clonotype was counted at least ten times. The chain couples TRBV27 to TRBJ2-1; no clear D gene. Trimming removed 5 bases at V and 8 bases at J, with 16 bases between. This CDR3 contains 14 residues. Germline CDR1 and CDR2: MNHEY and SMNVEV (reference sequence). The CDR3 sequence is CASSLRSGADEQFF. The CDR3 DNA is TGTGCCAGCAGTCTCCGGTCAGGCGCGGATGAGCAGTTCTTC.

This clonotype was recorded at least ten times. This chain links TRBV20-1 with TRBJ2-7; 9 nucleotides agree with TRBD2. Germline assignment: CDR1 DFQATT and CDR2 SNEGSKA (reference sequence). This CDR3 is 19 amino acids long. The V segment lost 2 bases and the J segment 1 base; nucleotides outside the gene matches: 18. The CDR3 protein is CSARLPGTHGLASSYEQYF. CDR3 sequence (DNA): TGCAGTGCTAGACTACCCGGGACACATGGACTAGCGTCTTCCTACGAGCAGTACTTC.

The sample holds many counts of this clonotype. The rearrangement links TRBV12-3 or TRBV12-4 to TRBJ1-1, with D hard to call. V was pared by 1 base and J by 7 bases, with 4 bases between. The CDR3 is 11 amino acids. CDR3 DNA sequence: TGTGCCAGCAGTTTAGTGAGTGAAGCTTTCTTT. Its translation: CASSLVSEAFF.

This clonotype was seen many times. The rearrangement uses TRBV6-1 and TRBJ2-5, with D possibly matching TRBD2 (5 bases). The CDR3 has 15 residues. Germline assignment: CDR1 MNHNS and CDR2 SASEGT. Trimming took 7 bases from V and 5 from J, leaving 20 bases between them. The CDR3, as DNA: TGTGCCAGCAATCTTATGGGGAGAGGAGTTGAGACCCAGTACTTC. Translated, it gives CASNLMGRGVETQYF.

This clonotype was picked up a small number of times. The chain carries TRBV12-3 or TRBV12-4 and TRBJ1-5; D perhaps matches TRBD1 (6 bases). Trimming took off 5 bases at V and 3 bases at J, with 11 bases between the two ends. This CDR3 contains 14 residues. The CDR3: CASSGGQTNQPQHF. The CDR3 region has the DNA TGTGCCAGCAGTGGAGGACAGACCAATCAGCCCCAGCATTTT.